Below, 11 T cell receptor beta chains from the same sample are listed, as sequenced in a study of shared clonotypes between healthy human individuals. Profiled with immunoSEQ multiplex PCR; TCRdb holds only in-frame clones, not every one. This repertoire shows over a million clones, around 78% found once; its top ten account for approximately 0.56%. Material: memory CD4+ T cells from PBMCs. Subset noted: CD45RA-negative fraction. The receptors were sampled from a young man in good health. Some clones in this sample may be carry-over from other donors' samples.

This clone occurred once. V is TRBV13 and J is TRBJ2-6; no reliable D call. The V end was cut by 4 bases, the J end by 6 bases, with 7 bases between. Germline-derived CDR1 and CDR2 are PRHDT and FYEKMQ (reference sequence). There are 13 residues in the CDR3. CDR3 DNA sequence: TGTGCCAGCAGCTCCCAATTGGCCAACGTCCTGACTTTC. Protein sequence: CASSSQLANVLTF.

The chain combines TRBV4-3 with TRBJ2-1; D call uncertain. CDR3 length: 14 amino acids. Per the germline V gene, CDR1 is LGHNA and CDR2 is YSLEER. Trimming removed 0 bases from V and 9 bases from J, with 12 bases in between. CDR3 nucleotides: TGCGCCAGCAGCCAAGATCTAGGGCTGGGTGAGCAGTTCTTC. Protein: CASSQDLGLGEQFF.

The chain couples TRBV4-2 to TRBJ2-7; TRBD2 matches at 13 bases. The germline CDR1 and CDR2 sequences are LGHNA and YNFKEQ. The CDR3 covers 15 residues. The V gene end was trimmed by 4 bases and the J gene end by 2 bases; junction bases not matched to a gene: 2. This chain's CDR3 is CASSRTSGRAYEQYF. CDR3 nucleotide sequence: TGTGCCAGCAGCCGAACTAGCGGGAGGGCCTACGAGCAGTACTTC.

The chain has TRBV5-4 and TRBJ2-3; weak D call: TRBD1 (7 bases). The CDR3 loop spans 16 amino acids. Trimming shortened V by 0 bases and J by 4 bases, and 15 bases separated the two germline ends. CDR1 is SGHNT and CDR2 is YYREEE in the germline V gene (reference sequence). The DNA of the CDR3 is TGTGCCAGCAGCTTGGAACAGCTCAGGGGGGCAGATACGCAGTATTTT. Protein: CASSLEQLRGADTQYF.

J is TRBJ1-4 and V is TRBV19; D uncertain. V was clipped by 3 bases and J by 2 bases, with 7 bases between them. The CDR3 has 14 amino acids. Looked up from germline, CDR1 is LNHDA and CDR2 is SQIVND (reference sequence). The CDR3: CASSITGTNEKLFF. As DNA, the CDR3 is TGTGCCAGTAGTATTACCGGCACTAATGAAAAACTGTTTTTT.

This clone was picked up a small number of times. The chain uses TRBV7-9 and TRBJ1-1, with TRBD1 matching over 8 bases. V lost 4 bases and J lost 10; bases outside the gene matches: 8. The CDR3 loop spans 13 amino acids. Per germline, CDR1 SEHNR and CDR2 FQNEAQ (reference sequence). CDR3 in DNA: TGTGCCAGCAGCTATGGGACAGGAATTGGAGCTTTCTTT. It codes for CASSYGTGIGAFF.

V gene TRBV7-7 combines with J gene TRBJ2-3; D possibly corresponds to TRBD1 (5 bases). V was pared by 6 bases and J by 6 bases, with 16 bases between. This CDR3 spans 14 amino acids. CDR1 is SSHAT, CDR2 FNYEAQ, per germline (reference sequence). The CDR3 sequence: CASSPFIQEDTQYF. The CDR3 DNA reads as TGTGCCAGCAGTCCTTTTATACAGGAGGATACGCAGTATTTT.

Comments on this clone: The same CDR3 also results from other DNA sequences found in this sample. The CDR3 here is CASSLSRGSNQPQHF. Written as DNA, the CDR3 is TGTGCCAGCAGTTTATCGAGGGGAAGCAATCAGCCCCAGCATTTT. The chain combines TRBV27 with TRBJ1-5; D possibly corresponds to TRBD1 (5 bases). Trimming cost V 0 bases and J 1 base, with 7 bases left between them. The CDR3 consists of 15 residues. Per germline, CDR1 MNHEY and CDR2 SMNVEV (reference sequence).

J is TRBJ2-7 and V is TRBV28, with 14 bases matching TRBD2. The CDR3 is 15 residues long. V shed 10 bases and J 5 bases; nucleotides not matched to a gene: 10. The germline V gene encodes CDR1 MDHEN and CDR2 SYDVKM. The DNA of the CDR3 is TGTGCCACCATGGGGACTAGCGGGAGTCTCCACGAGCAGTACTTC. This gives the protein CATMGTSGSLHEQYF.

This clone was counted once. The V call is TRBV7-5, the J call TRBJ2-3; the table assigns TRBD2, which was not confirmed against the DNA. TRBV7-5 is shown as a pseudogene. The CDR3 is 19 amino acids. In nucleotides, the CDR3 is TGTGTCAGAAGCTCTACTAGCGGGAGGCCTCGGACGCCCACAGATACGCAGTATTTT. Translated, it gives CVRSSTSGRPRTPTDTQYF.

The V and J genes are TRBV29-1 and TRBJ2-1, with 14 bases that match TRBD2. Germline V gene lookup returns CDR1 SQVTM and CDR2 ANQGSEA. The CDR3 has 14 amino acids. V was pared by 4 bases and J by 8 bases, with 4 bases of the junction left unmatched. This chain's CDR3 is CSVAGLAGVDEQFF. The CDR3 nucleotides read TGCAGCGTTGCGGGACTAGCGGGAGTCGATGAGCAGTTCTTC.